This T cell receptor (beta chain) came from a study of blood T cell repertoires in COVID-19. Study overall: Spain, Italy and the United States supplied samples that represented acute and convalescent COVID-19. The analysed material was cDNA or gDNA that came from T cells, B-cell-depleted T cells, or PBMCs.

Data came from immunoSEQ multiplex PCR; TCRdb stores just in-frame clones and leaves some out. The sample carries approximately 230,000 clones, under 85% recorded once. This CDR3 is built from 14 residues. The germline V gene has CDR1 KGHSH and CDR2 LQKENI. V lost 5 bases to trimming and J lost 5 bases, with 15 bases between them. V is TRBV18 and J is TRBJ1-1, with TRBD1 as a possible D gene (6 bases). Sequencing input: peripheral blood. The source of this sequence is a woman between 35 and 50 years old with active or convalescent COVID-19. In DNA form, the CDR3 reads TGTGCCAGCTCAAGGACAGAAGAAGGGACTGAAGCTTTCTTT. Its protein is CASSRTEEGTEAFF.